This passage covers 20 T cell receptor beta chains from one sample sequenced in a study of blood T cells in healthy people across ages. A second about 7 to 11 cycle PCR used barcoded and J-beta primers. TCRdb reanalysed the 5' RACE reads using MiXCR and keeps one entry per CDR3 protein. The data show about 780,000 distinct CDR3 sequences, with 20% to 30% seen just once and 2.5% to 3.5% held by the top ten. The same sample was also studied in work on T cells of mothers and their children.

Sequencing used blood. The source is a boy aged 5-17 years in good health.

This clonotype was seen only a few times. The rearrangement links TRBV7-8 to TRBJ2-1; D perhaps matches TRBD1 (5 bases). Germline CDR1 reads SGHVS; CDR2 reads FQNEAQ. This CDR3 is 15 amino acids long. V gave up 5 bases and J gave up 0 bases, with 11 bases separating them. CDR3 in DNA: TGTGCCAGCAGCAACAGGTGGAGCTCCTACAATGAGCAGTTCTTC. Its protein is CASSNRWSSYNEQFF.

The J gene is TRBJ1-4, the V gene TRBV3-1; 7 bases line up with TRBD1. From germline, CDR1 is LGHDT and CDR2 YNNKEL (reference sequence). J gave up 4 bases and V 3 bases, and 8 bases lay outside the gene matches. This CDR3 is built from 16 residues. In nucleotides, the CDR3 is TGTGCCAGCAGCCACCTCCACAGGGGAGTTAATGAAAAACTGTTTTTT. It specifies CASSHLHRGVNEKLFF.

This clonotype was found many times. The chain combines TRBV15 with TRBJ2-5; D possibly corresponds to TRBD2 (6 bases). The CDR3 spans 16 residues. Trimming cost V 0 bases and J 4 bases, with 15 bases left between them. The germline V gene has CDR1 LNHNV and CDR2 YYDKDF (reference sequence). CDR3 nucleotide sequence: TGTGCCACCAGCAGAGATAAGACCCAGGGAGGAGAGACCCAGTACTTC. Translated: CATSRDKTQGGETQYF. Drawing the rest from reference TRBV15 and TRBJ2-5, the complete variable domain is DAMVIQNPRYQVTQFGKPVTLSCSQTLNHNVMYWYQQKSSQAPKLLFHYYDKDFNNEADTPDNFQSRRPNTSFCFLDIRSPGLGDTAMYLCATSRDKTQGGETQYFGPGTRLLVL.

This clonotype was seen a handful of times. The J gene is TRBJ2-5, the V gene TRBV4-1; D gene unclear. The J call could be wrong; TRBJ2-1 is a better fit for the DNA end. CDR3 length: 15 amino acids. Germline values: CDR1 MGHRA, CDR2 YSYEKL. The CDR3 is CASSQATVPYNEQFF. The CDR3 DNA reads TGCGCCAGCAGCCAAGCTACAGTTCCCTACAATGAGCAGTTCTTC.

This clonotype was found many times. J is TRBJ1-1 and V is TRBV20-1; no clear D. The V end was cut by 1 base, the J end by 0 bases, with 9 bases between. The CDR3 spans 14 residues. The germline CDR1 and CDR2 sequences are DFQATT and SNEGSKA (reference sequence). The CDR3 reads CSARAGSLNTEAFF. CDR3 coding DNA: TGCAGTGCTAGAGCGGGCAGTTTGAACACTGAAGCTTTCTTT.

This clonotype was detected only a few times. This sequence joins TRBV5-1 and TRBJ2-2, with a possible D match to TRBD2 (5 bases). The CDR3 is 14 amino acids. Looked up from germline, CDR1 is SGHRS and CDR2 is YFSETQ. Trimming left V 4 bases short and J 1 base short, with 8 bases between. CDR3 sequence (DNA): TGCGCCAGCAGCGACTACTTGAACACCGGGGAGCTGTTTTTT. Its protein product is CASSDYLNTGELFF.

The chain uses TRBV10-3 and TRBJ2-7; 8 positions match TRBD1. CDR3 size: 14 residues. Trimming removed 8 bases from V and 7 bases from J; junction bases left unmatched: 13. Germline lookup yields CDR1 ENHRY and CDR2 SYGVKD. The CDR3 spells CAIREQGALEEQYF. Written as DNA, the CDR3 is TGTGCCATCCGGGAGCAGGGGGCCCTCGAGGAGCAGTACTTC.

V gene TRBV10-3 combines with J gene TRBJ2-5, with 8 bases that match TRBD1. The germline gives CDR1 ENHRY, CDR2 SYGVKD. CDR3 length equals 17 residues. The V gene end was trimmed by 0 bases and the J gene end by 3 bases; junction bases not matched to a gene: 9. CDR3 sequence: CAISESLSAGGKETQYF. The CDR3 nucleotides are TGTGCCATCAGTGAGTCTCTGAGTGCAGGGGGCAAAGAGACCCAGTACTTC.

This chain links TRBV6-5 with TRBJ2-5, with TRBD2 matching over 12 bases. Matching the DNA end better, TRBJ2-1 makes the J call doubtful. CDR3 length: 15 residues. CDR1 is MNHEY and CDR2 is SVGAGI in the germline V gene. The CDR3 DNA reads as TGTGCCAGCAGTTACCTTCCCCCGACTAGCGGGGGGCAGTTCTTC. It specifies CASSYLPPTSGGQFF.

The genes are TRBV27 and TRBJ2-1; 8 positions agree with TRBD2. Germline V lookup: CDR1 MNHEY, CDR2 SMNVEV (reference sequence). V shed 5 bases and J 3 bases; nucleotides not matched to a gene: 9. This CDR3 has 16 residues. CDR3 in amino acids: CASSPSLAGFYNEQFF. In DNA, the CDR3 is TGTGCCAGCAGTCCCTCTTTAGCGGGGTTCTACAATGAGCAGTTCTTC.

This clonotype has a single count. This chain connects TRBV10-3 to TRBJ2-3; 12 bases map to TRBD2. The germline CDR1 and CDR2 sequences are ENHRY and SYGVKD. V shed 7 bases and J 4 bases; nucleotides not matched to a gene: 3. This CDR3 spans 14 amino acids. The CDR3 region has the DNA TGTGCCATCAATAGACTAGCGGGGGCAGATACGCAGTATTTT. Translation: CAINRLAGADTQYF.

This clonotype has only a few counts. J is TRBJ2-2 and V is TRBV20-1, with D tentatively TRBD1 or TRBD2 (5 bases each). Germline V CDR1 and CDR2: DFQATT, SNEGSKA (reference sequence). CDR3 length: 14 amino acids. The germline V and J ends were trimmed by 5 bases and 4 bases, with 14 bases remaining between them. The CDR3 region is CSAGGLRGTGELFF. The CDR3 nucleotides are TGCAGTGCTGGCGGGCTAAGGGGCACCGGGGAGCTGTTTTTT.

This chain joins TRBV29-1 and TRBJ2-5; TRBD1 matches 8 bases. TRBJ2-7 explains the end of the DNA better; the J call may be wrong. The CDR3 has 13 residues. CDR1 is SQVTM and CDR2 is ANQGSEA in the germline V gene. Written as DNA, the CDR3 is TGCAGCTTCAGGGGGCCCCTAACCCCCGAGCAGTACTTC. The encoded protein is CSFRGPLTPEQYF.

This clonotype turned up a few times. Since the CDR3 does not end with the conserved phenylalanine or tryptophan, this likely comes from a read error. J is TRBJ1-1 and V is TRBV20-1, with 11 positions matching TRBD1. Germline CDR1 DFQATT, CDR2 SNEGSKA (reference sequence). Unmatched junction bases numbered 6, after V lost 5 bases and J lost 4 bases. CDR3 length: 14 amino acids. In DNA, the CDR3 is TGCAGTGCTCTCGGACAGGGGGCAAGCACTGAAGCTTTCCTT. It yields the protein CSALGQGASTEAFL.

This clonotype was recorded at least ten times. At one end, the junction sequence differs from germline, possibly due to a read error. This rearrangement joins TRBV7-9 to TRBJ2-5; D is undetermined. This CDR3 contains 14 residues. Germline-derived CDR1 and CDR2 are SEHNR and FQNEAQ (reference sequence). Here the CDR3 DNA reads TGCGCCAGCAGCTTGGTGGCGTACCAAGAGACCCAGTACTTC. Protein sequence: CASSLVAYQETQYF.

This clonotype occurred a few times. The chain employs TRBV15 and TRBJ1-2; D is ambiguous. Trimming took 0 bases from V and 6 from J, leaving 8 bases between them. The V gene's germline CDR1 is LNHNV and CDR2 YYDKDF (reference sequence). The CDR3 consists of 13 residues. CDR3 in DNA: TGTGCCACCAGCAGAGAGGGCTCGAATGGCTACACCTTC. Amino acids: CATSREGSNGYTF.

The chain has TRBV15 and TRBJ2-5; TRBD1 aligns across 8 bases. Germline CDR1 and CDR2: LNHNV and YYDKDF (reference sequence). This CDR3 region has 17 residues. Losses at the gene ends were 0 bases for V and 4 bases for J; bases not matched to a gene: 10. The CDR3 protein is CATSRDMQGAEGETQYF. CDR3 DNA sequence: TGTGCCACCAGCAGAGATATGCAGGGGGCTGAGGGAGAGACCCAGTACTTC.

This clonotype was detected ten times or more. CDR3 region: CASSLGDNYGYTF. CDR3 in DNA: TGTGCCAGCAGTTTAGGCGATAACTATGGCTACACCTTC. This chain connects TRBV12-3 or TRBV12-4 to TRBJ1-2; D gene uncertain. The CDR3 runs to 13 residues. Trimming removed 1 base from V and 1 base from J, with 4 bases in between.

This chain joins TRBV7-9 and TRBJ1-1; D unclear. V shed 5 bases and J shed 7 bases, with 14 bases lying between them. Germline assignment: CDR1 SEHNR and CDR2 FQNEAQ (reference sequence). The CDR3 covers 13 residues. The CDR3 sequence: CASSLRGSDEAFF. The CDR3 bases are TGTGCCAGCAGCCTCCGCGGAAGCGATGAAGCTTTCTTT. The full variable domain, completed using reference TRBV7-9 and TRBJ1-1, is DTGVSQNPRHKITKRGQNVTFRCDPISEHNRLYWYRQTLGQGPEFLTYFQNEAQLEKSRLLSDRFSAERPKGSFSTLEIQRTEQGDSAMYLCASSLRGSDEAFFGQGTRLTVV.

V and J are TRBV19 and TRBJ1-1; 7 nucleotides line up with TRBD1. V shed 5 bases, J shed 0 bases, and the junction held 6 bases outside the gene matches. Per the germline V gene, CDR1 is LNHDA and CDR2 is SQIVND (reference sequence). The CDR3 length is 15 residues. The DNA for the CDR3 is TGTGCCAGTAGTGCACAACAGGGGCTGAACACTGAAGCTTTCTTT. It specifies CASSAQQGLNTEAFF. Full variable domain (remainder filled in from reference TRBV19 and TRBJ1-1): DGGITQSPKYLFRKEGQNVTLSCEQNLNHDAMYWYRQDPGQGLRLIYYSQIVNDFQKGDIAEGYSVSREKKESFPLTVTSAQKNPTAFYLCASSAQQGLNTEAFFGQGTRLTVV.